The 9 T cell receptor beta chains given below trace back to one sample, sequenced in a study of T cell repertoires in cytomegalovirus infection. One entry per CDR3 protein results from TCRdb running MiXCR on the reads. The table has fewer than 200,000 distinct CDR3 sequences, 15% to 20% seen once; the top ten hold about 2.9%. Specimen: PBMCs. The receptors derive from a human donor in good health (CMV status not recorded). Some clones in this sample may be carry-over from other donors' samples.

CDR3 coding DNA: TGTGCCAGCAGCCGGCAAGGGGCTGAAGCTTTCTTT. It specifies CASSRQGAEAFF. The chain links TRBV7-3 to TRBJ1-1, with D perhaps TRBD1 (5 bases). The CDR3 length is 12 residues. Between the trimmed V and J ends, which lost 5 bases and 6 bases, there was a span of 10 bases. CDR1 and CDR2 (germline): SGHTA, FQGTGA.

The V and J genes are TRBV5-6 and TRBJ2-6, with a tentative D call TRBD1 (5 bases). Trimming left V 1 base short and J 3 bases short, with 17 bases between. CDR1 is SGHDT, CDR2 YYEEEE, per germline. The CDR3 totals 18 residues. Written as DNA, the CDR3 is TGTGCCAGCAGCTTGCGGCCAGGGATTGACAGTGGGGCCAACGTCCTGACTTTC. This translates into CASSLRPGIDSGANVLTF.

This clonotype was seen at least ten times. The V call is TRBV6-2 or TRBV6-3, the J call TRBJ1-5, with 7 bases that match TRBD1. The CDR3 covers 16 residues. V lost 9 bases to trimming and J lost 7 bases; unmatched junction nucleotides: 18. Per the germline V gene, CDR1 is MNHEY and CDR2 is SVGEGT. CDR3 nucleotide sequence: TGTGCCAGTACAACCACCCGACAGGGCTGGAGGCAGCCCCAGCATTTT. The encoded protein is CASTTTRQGWRQPQHF.

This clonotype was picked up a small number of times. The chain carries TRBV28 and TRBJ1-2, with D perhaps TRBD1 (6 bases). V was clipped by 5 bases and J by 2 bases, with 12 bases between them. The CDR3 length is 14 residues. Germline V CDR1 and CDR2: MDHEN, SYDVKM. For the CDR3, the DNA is TGTGCCAGCAGTAACCGGGGGCTCAACTATGGCTACACCTTC. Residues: CASSNRGLNYGYTF.

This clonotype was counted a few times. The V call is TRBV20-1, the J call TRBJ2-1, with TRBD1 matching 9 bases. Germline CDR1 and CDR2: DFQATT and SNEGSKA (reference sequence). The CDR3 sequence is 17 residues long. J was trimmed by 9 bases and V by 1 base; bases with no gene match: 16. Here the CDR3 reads CSARGDRVVSLTVEQFF. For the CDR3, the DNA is TGCAGTGCTAGAGGGGACAGGGTTGTTTCCCTAACGGTTGAGCAGTTCTTC.

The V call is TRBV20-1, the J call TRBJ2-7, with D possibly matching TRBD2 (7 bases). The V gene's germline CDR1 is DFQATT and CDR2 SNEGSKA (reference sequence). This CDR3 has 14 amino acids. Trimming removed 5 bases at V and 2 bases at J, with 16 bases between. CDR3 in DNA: TGCAGTGCTGGGGGGGGGCGGGGGACCTACGAGCAGTACTTC. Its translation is CSAGGGRGTYEQYF.

The CDR3 loop is CASRDTSAYNEQFF. DNA of the CDR3: TGTGCCAGCAGGGATACTAGCGCCTACAATGAGCAGTTCTTC. The chain is built from TRBV6-2 or TRBV6-3 and TRBJ2-1; the match to TRBD2 covers 7 bases. The CDR3 totals 14 residues. V lost 6 bases to trimming and J lost 2 bases; unmatched junction nucleotides: 4. Germline values: CDR1 MNHEY, CDR2 SVGEGT.

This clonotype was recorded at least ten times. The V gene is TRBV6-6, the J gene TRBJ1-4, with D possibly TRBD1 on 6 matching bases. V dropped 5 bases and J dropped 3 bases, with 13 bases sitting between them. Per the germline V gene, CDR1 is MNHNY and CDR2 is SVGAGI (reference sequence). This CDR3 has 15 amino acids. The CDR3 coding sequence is TGTGCCAGCAGTCCAGGGGAGGTCCCTAATGAAAAACTGTTTTTT. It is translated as CASSPGEVPNEKLFF.

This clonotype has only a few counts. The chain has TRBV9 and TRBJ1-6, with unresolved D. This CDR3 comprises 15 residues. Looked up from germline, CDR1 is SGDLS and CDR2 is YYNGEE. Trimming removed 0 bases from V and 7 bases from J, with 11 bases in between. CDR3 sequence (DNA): TGTGCCAGCAGCGTAGGGGCGGACCGGAATTCACCCCTCCACTTT. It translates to CASSVGADRNSPLHF.